One sample yielded the 5 T cell receptor beta chains listed below, sequenced in a study of blood T cell repertoires in COVID-19. The table came from immunoSEQ multiplex PCR; TCRdb's copy has only in-frame clones and leaves some out. Among roughly 170,000 clones listed, about 90% were seen once. The sequenced sample was peripheral blood. The receptors stem from a man between 65 and 85 years old with active or convalescent COVID-19.

Notes on this clone: One end of the junction does not line up with germline, which may come from a read error. V gene TRBV6-6 combines with J gene TRBJ1-2; TRBD1 aligns across 9 bases. The CDR3 contains 14 residues. The germline V gene has CDR1 MNHNY and CDR2 SVGAGI (reference sequence). Here the CDR3 reads CASRGDREHAQTVF. CDR3 in DNA: TGTGCCAGCAGGGGGGACAGGGAGCATGCGCAAACAGTCTTC.

This clone appeared once. The CDR3 reads CASSGPGGKNSPLHF. As DNA, the CDR3 is TGTGCCAGCAGCGGACCCGGGGGGAAGAATTCACCCCTCCACTTT. This chain joins TRBV9 and TRBJ1-6; possibly TRBD1 for D (5 bases). Germline CDR1 SGDLS, CDR2 YYNGEE. The V gene lost 3 bases and the J gene lost 7 bases, with 14 bases spanning the gap. The CDR3 contains 15 residues.

The chain combines TRBV28 with TRBJ2-7, with 8 bases identical to TRBD2. Germline loops: CDR1 MDHEN, CDR2 SYDVKM. The trim removed 4 bases at V and 2 bases at J, leaving 10 bases unmatched. The CDR3 is made up of 16 amino acids. CDR3 amino acids: CASSSPGGATPYEQYF. The CDR3 nucleotides read TGTGCCAGCAGTTCACCGGGGGGGGCGACTCCCTACGAGCAGTACTTC.

The table lists this clone with a count of one. The chain uses TRBV6-1 and TRBJ1-3; D not certain. The length of the CDR3 is 18 residues. Germline CDR1 is MNHNS and CDR2 is SASEGT. V was trimmed by 0 bases and J by 2 bases, leaving 17 bases between them. The CDR3 coding sequence is TGTGCCAGCAGTGAAGCCCGGGTCTCTACGAGGGCTGGAAACACCATATATTTT. Its protein is CASSEARVSTRAGNTIYF.

The rearrangement links TRBV6-5 to TRBJ1-6, with D possibly matching TRBD1 (5 bases). This CDR3 comprises 15 residues. The V and J ends lost 7 bases and 7 bases respectively, with 17 bases between them. Germline V gives CDR1 MNHEY, CDR2 SVGAGI. The CDR3 DNA reads as TGTGCCAGCACCCCCTCGGGGGTATCGAATTCACCCCTCCACTTT. Its protein is CASTPSGVSNSPLHF.